Listed here are 29 T cell receptor beta chains from one sample, sequenced in a study of T-cell memory formation after mild COVID-19. TCRdb used MiXCR to reprocess the 5' RACE reads, holding one entry per CDR3 protein. Of 400,000 or so distinct CDR3 sequences in the sample, 20% were seen once. Material: PBMCs or a T cell subset sorted from them (not recorded which). Every receptor here comes from an adult woman who had mild COVID-19 (a few samples of this study predate the infection). Cell type and time point are not known.

The V and J genes are TRBV5-6 and TRBJ2-2; 9 positions agree with TRBD2. Trimming took 4 bases from V and 0 from J; bases not matched to a gene: 7. The germline CDR1 and CDR2 sequences are SGHDT and YYEEEE. The CDR3 covers 17 residues. This CDR3 reads CASSQLAGLTNTGELFF. In DNA form, the CDR3 reads TGTGCCAGCAGCCAGCTAGCGGGGCTAACGAACACCGGGGAGCTGTTTTTT.

This clonotype was observed a few times. V gene TRBV12-3 or TRBV12-4 combines with J gene TRBJ2-1, with D possibly being TRBD2 (7 bases). The CDR3 length is 16 residues. The V end lost 6 bases, the J end lost 9 bases, and 24 bases lay between the germline ends. CDR3 loop: CASSSIPGRGGVEQFF. As DNA, the CDR3 is TGTGCCAGCAGCTCCATCCCGGGAAGGGGGGGTGTTGAGCAGTTCTTC.

This clonotype was counted at least ten times. V gene TRBV7-3 combines with J gene TRBJ2-1, with a possible D match to TRBD2 (5 bases). Germline lookup yields CDR1 SGHTA and CDR2 FQGTGA. The CDR3 loop spans 15 amino acids. Deletions cut 2 bases from V and 8 bases from J, with 16 bases between. CDR3 DNA sequence: TGTGCCAGCAGCTTAGTGCTTTCTTCCGGGGATGAGCAGTTCTTC. Encoded protein: CASSLVLSSGDEQFF.

V and J are TRBV12-3 or TRBV12-4 and TRBJ2-7; unclear D gene. Between the trimmed V and J ends, which lost 6 bases and 4 bases, there was a span of 13 bases. The CDR3 consists of 13 residues. The CDR3 is CASRAGREYEQYF. The CDR3 DNA follows: TGTGCCAGCAGGGCCGGACGTGAGTACGAGCAGTACTTC.

This chain links TRBV29-1 with TRBJ1-1, with D maybe TRBD1 (5 bases). V was pared by 4 bases and J by 6 bases, with 15 bases between. The V gene's germline CDR1 is SQVTM and CDR2 ANQGSEA. The CDR3 is made up of 13 amino acids. The CDR3 region has the DNA TGCAGCGTTGCTAACCCGGGGACGGCTGAAGCTTTCTTT. It yields the protein CSVANPGTAEAFF.

The chain employs TRBV12-3 or TRBV12-4 and TRBJ2-1, with TRBD2 matching 8 bases. V trimming: 7 bases; J trimming: 4 bases; junction bases outside the gene matches: 18. The CDR3 length is 18 residues. CDR3 region: CASIGDSGIGGLYNEQFF. CDR3 sequence (DNA): TGTGCCAGCATAGGCGATAGCGGGATTGGGGGCCTATACAATGAGCAGTTCTTC.

This clonotype was observed a handful of times. The genes are TRBV5-4 and TRBJ2-3, with TRBD2 as a possible D gene (7 bases). V gave up 5 bases and J gave up 6 bases, with 22 bases separating them. CDR1 is SGHNT, CDR2 YYREEE, per germline (reference sequence). The CDR3 length is 16 residues. The CDR3 sequence: CASRPEPGGTRDTQYF. In DNA, the CDR3 is TGTGCCAGCAGACCGGAGCCGGGGGGCACAAGGGATACGCAGTATTTT.

CDR3 bases: TGCGCCAGCAGCCGTCAGCTTCAGGGGGGTGAAAAACTGTTTTTT. Encoded protein: CASSRQLQGGEKLFF. The V call is TRBV5-1, the J call TRBJ1-4; 7 bases fit TRBD1. CDR1 is SGHRS and CDR2 is YFSETQ in the germline V gene. V shed 4 bases and J 7 bases; nucleotides not matched to a gene: 10. This CDR3 comprises 15 residues.

The CDR3 protein is CASSTTGVGQPQHF. The CDR3 nucleotides read TGCGCCAGCAGCACTACAGGGGTGGGACAGCCCCAGCATTTT. V is TRBV5-1 and J is TRBJ1-5, with 7 nucleotides matching TRBD1. Germline V CDR1 and CDR2: SGHRS, YFSETQ. J was trimmed by 7 bases and V by 4 bases; bases with no gene match: 8. The CDR3 length is 14 residues.

The chain recombines TRBV5-1 with TRBJ1-1; D perhaps matches TRBD1 (6 bases). CDR1 is SGHRS and CDR2 is YFSETQ in the germline V gene. The CDR3 extends over 17 amino acids. V dropped 6 bases and J dropped 2 bases, with 23 bases sitting between them. The CDR3 here is CASIAGSSDRLNTEAFF. The CDR3 bases are TGCGCCAGCATCGCTGGCTCCTCGGACAGACTCAACACTGAAGCTTTCTTT.

J is TRBJ1-2 and V is TRBV12-3 or TRBV12-4; no definite D call. V lost 5 bases to trimming and J lost 3 bases, with 16 bases between them. This CDR3 has 15 residues. CDR3 DNA: TGTGCCAGCAGTCCCGCCGGCGGGGTTGACTATGGCTACACCTTC. This codes for CASSPAGGVDYGYTF.

The V and J genes are TRBV6-5 and TRBJ2-5; a weak D match, TRBD2 (5 bases). The CDR3 has 15 residues. Trimming pared 8 bases from V and 1 base from J, leaving 17 bases between. Germline loops: CDR1 MNHEY, CDR2 SVGAGI. The CDR3 spells CASVSWTGGQETQYF. CDR3 sequence (DNA): TGTGCCAGCGTTTCATGGACCGGAGGCCAAGAGACCCAGTACTTC.

The chain employs TRBV5-1 and TRBJ2-2, with D possibly matching TRBD2 (5 bases). The CDR3 consists of 13 residues. Trimming pared 9 bases from V and 5 bases from J, leaving 14 bases between. Germline V lookup: CDR1 SGHRS, CDR2 YFSETQ. CDR3 bases: TGCGCCACTGCAGAGGGCGATACCGGGGAGCTGTTTTTT. As protein: CATAEGDTGELFF.

This sequence joins TRBV20-1 and TRBJ1-1; perhaps TRBD1 as D (6 bases). CDR1 and CDR2 (germline): DFQATT, SNEGSKA (reference sequence). Trimming removed 0 bases from V and 6 bases from J, with 11 bases in between. The CDR3 totals 13 residues. The CDR3 loop reads CSARDTQGPEAFF. The CDR3 coding sequence is TGCAGTGCTAGAGATACACAGGGCCCTGAAGCTTTCTTT.

This clonotype was counted only a few times. The chain recombines TRBV7-2 with TRBJ2-1; TRBD1 is a possible D gene (7 bases). CDR3 size: 15 residues. Germline CDR1 and CDR2: SGHTA and FQGNSA. V dropped 4 bases and J dropped 7 bases, with 17 bases sitting between them. CDR3 sequence: CASSSTGSSANEQFF. CDR3 in DNA: TGTGCCAGCAGCTCGACAGGGTCTAGCGCGAATGAGCAGTTCTTC.

This clonotype was recorded many times. CDR3 sequence: CASSLTGGGYTF. CDR3 nucleotides: TGCGCCAGCAGCTTGACTGGGGGCGGCTACACCTTC. V is TRBV5-1 and J is TRBJ1-2; weak D call: TRBD1 (6 bases). Trimming stripped 1 base from V and 8 bases from J, with 9 bases between. The CDR3 loop spans 12 amino acids. Germline V CDR1 and CDR2: SGHRS, YFSETQ. The complete variable domain, with remaining parts taken from reference TRBV5-1 and TRBJ1-2, reads KAGVTQTPRYLIKTRGQQVTLSCSPISGHRSVSWYQQTPGQGLQFLFEYFSETQRNKGNFPGRFSGRQFSNSRSEMNVSTLELGDSALYLCASSLTGGGYTFGSGTRLTVV.

At least ten counts were recorded for this clonotype. This sequence joins TRBV2 and TRBJ2-1; 7 bases agree with TRBD2. From germline, CDR1 is SNHLY and CDR2 FYNNEI. CDR3 length: 12 residues. V shed 7 bases, J shed 8 bases, and the junction held 5 bases outside the gene matches. The CDR3: CASKFLADEQFF. Written as DNA, the CDR3 is TGTGCCAGCAAATTTCTAGCGGATGAGCAGTTCTTC.

This clonotype occurred a few times. The rearrangement links TRBV6-5 to TRBJ1-1, with 9 bases fitting TRBD1. Trimming at V came to 5 bases and at J to 6 bases, leaving 7 bases not matched to a gene. CDR1 MNHEY and CDR2 SVGAGI come from the germline V gene. The CDR3 is made up of 14 amino acids. CDR3 DNA: TGTGCCAGCAGTCACGGGACAGGGATCGCTGAAGCTTTCTTT. Translating it yields CASSHGTGIAEAFF.

Only a few counts were recorded for this clonotype. The chain joins TRBV6-5 to TRBJ2-3; TRBD2 matches 10 bases. V was pared by 6 bases and J by 2 bases, with 8 bases of the junction left unmatched. Germline values: CDR1 MNHEY, CDR2 SVGAGI. CDR3 size: 16 residues. The CDR3 sequence: CASRRAGTSATDTQYF. For the CDR3, the DNA is TGTGCCAGCAGGCGGGCCGGGACTAGCGCCACAGATACGCAGTATTTT.

The chain employs TRBV14 and TRBJ2-1; 9 positions match TRBD2. J was trimmed by 0 bases and V by 6 bases; bases with no gene match: 9. The CDR3 contains 17 residues. In germline, CDR1 is SGHDN, CDR2 FVKESK. The CDR3 protein is CASSLRLAASSYNEQFF. CDR3 in DNA: TGTGCCAGCAGTCTAAGACTAGCGGCGAGCTCCTACAATGAGCAGTTCTTC.

V usage is TRBV18 and J usage is TRBJ2-7; TRBD1 aligns across 8 bases. V dropped 3 bases and J dropped 1; count of bases not matched to a gene: 5. Germline V gene data show CDR1 as KGHSH and CDR2 as LQKENI. This CDR3 is built from 15 residues. CDR3 amino acids: CASSPTGAISYEQYF. CDR3 sequence (DNA): TGTGCCAGCTCACCGACAGGGGCGATATCCTACGAGCAGTACTTC. The full variable domain, its missing parts supplied by reference TRBV18 and TRBJ2-7, is NAGVMQNPRHLVRRRGQEARLRCSPMKGHSHVYWYRQLPEEGLKFMVYLQKENIIDESGMPKERFSAEFPKEGPSILRIQQVVRGDSAAYFCASSPTGAISYEQYFGPGTRLTVT.

This clonotype was seen only a few times. The CDR3 nucleotides are TGTGCCAGCAGCACAGGACTAGCGTCGAATGAGCAGTTCTTC. It encodes CASSTGLASNEQFF. The rearrangement uses TRBV7-9 and TRBJ2-1; 9 positions agree with TRBD2. Germline V gene data show CDR1 as SEHNR and CDR2 as FQNEAQ (reference sequence). This CDR3 spans 14 amino acids. Trimming took 5 bases from V and 7 from J; bases not matched to a gene: 6.

The table lists this clonotype with a few counts. V usage is TRBV5-6 and J usage is TRBJ2-7, with no clear D. The germline gives CDR1 SGHDT, CDR2 YYEEEE. V lost 1 base, J lost 6 bases, and 5 bases lay in between. CDR3 length equals 11 residues. CDR3 amino acids: CASSLSFEQYF. CDR3 coding DNA: TGTGCCAGCAGCTTGAGTTTCGAGCAGTACTTC.

This clonotype was counted a few times. V usage is TRBV28 and J usage is TRBJ2-3; 12 bases match TRBD2. There are 17 residues in the CDR3. CDR1 is MDHEN, CDR2 SYDVKM, per germline. Trimming cost V 4 bases and J 6 bases; bases outside gene matches: 11. CDR3 bases: TGTGCCAGCAGTTCCCTTGGACTAGCGGGACGGCCCGATACGCAGTATTTT. It specifies CASSSLGLAGRPDTQYF.

A single count supports this clonotype. The chain carries TRBV10-3 and TRBJ2-7; weak D call: TRBD1 (6 bases). The ends were cut back, 6 bases at V and 1 base at J, with 13 bases in the middle. CDR3 length equals 14 residues. Germline V gene sequence: CDR1 ENHRY, CDR2 SYGVKD. The CDR3, as DNA: TGTGCCATCAGCCCGACAGGAAGGTCCTACGAGCAGTACTTC. Amino acid sequence: CAISPTGRSYEQYF.

This chain links TRBV5-1 with TRBJ1-1, with D unclear. The CDR3 contains 15 residues. Germline V gives CDR1 SGHRS, CDR2 YFSETQ. V was trimmed by 0 bases and J by 3 bases, leaving 12 bases between them. The CDR3 loop is CASSLVGNGYTEAFF. CDR3 DNA sequence: TGCGCCAGCAGCTTGGTGGGTAACGGGTACACTGAAGCTTTCTTT.

The J gene is TRBJ1-3, the V gene TRBV3-1; possible D gene TRBD1, 5 bases. Germline V gene data show CDR1 as LGHDT and CDR2 as YNNKEL (reference sequence). The V end lost 6 bases, the J end lost 1 base, and 16 bases lay between the germline ends. The CDR3 has 16 amino acids. CDR3 loop: CASSHFLGVSGNTIYF. CDR3 coding DNA: TGTGCCAGCAGTCATTTTCTAGGGGTATCTGGAAACACCATATATTTT.

The chain recombines TRBV12-3 or TRBV12-4 with TRBJ1-2; TRBD1 agrees at 8 bases. After removal of 5 bases from V and 6 bases from J, the junction contained 5 bases not matched to a gene. CDR3 length equals 13 residues. CDR3 nucleotides: TGTGCCAGCAGTCCGTCACAGGGGGATGGCTACACCTTC. This encodes CASSPSQGDGYTF.

The chain is built from TRBV9 and TRBJ2-3, with D tentatively TRBD2 (5 bases). The V gene's germline CDR1 is SGDLS and CDR2 YYNGEE. With 0 bases removed from V and 3 bases from J, the gap between germline ends came to 14 bases. The CDR3 runs 16 residues. For the CDR3, the DNA is TGTGCCAGCAGCGTAGTCGTCGGACTGAGAACAGATACGCAGTATTTT. The encoded protein is CASSVVVGLRTDTQYF.